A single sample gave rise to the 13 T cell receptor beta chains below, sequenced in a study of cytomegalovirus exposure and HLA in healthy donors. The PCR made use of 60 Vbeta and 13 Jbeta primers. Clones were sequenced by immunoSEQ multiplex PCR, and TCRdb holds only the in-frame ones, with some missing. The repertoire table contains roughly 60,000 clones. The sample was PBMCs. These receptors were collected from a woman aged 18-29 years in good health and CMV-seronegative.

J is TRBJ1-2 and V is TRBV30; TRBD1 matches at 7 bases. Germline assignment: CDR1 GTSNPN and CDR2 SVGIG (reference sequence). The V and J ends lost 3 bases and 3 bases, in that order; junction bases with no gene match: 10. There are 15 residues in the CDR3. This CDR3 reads CAWRTGTWGYYGYTF. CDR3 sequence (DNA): TGTGCCTGGAGGACAGGGACTTGGGGGTACTATGGCTACACCTTC.

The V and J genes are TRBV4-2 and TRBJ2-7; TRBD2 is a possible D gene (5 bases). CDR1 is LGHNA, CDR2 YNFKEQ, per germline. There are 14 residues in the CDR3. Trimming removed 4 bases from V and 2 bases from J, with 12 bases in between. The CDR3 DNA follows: TGTGCCAGCAGCCCAGGTTTGGGAGCCTACGAGCAGTACTTC. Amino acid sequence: CASSPGLGAYEQYF.

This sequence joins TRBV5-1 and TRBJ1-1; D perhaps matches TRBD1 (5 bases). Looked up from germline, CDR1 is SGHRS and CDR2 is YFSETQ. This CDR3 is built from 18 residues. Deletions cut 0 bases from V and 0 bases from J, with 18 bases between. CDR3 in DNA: TGCGCCAGCAGCTTGGGGCGAGTGGGAAGGGGATTGAACACTGAAGCTTTCTTT. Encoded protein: CASSLGRVGRGLNTEAFF.

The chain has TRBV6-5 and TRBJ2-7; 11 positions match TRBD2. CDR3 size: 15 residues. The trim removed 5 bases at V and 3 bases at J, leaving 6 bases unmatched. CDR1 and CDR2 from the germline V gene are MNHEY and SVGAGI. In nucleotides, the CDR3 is TGTGCCAGCAGTGGGAGACTAGCGGGGTACTACGAGCAGTACTTC. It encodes CASSGRLAGYYEQYF.

The CDR3: CASSVPGQFYGYTF. The DNA for the CDR3 is TGCGCCAGCAGTGTGCCGGGACAGTTCTATGGCTACACCTTC. This rearrangement joins TRBV10-2 to TRBJ1-2, with TRBD1 matching 7 bases. With 4 bases clipped from V and 4 bases from J, the junction kept 6 bases outside the gene matches. CDR1 is WSHSY and CDR2 is SAAADI in the germline V gene. The CDR3 runs to 14 residues.

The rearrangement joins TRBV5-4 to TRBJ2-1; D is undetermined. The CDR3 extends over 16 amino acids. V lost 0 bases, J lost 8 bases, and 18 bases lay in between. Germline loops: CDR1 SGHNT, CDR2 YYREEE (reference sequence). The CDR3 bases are TGTGCCAGCAGCTTGGGTAGCTCGTCCGGCTGGGATGAGCAGTTCTTC. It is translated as CASSLGSSSGWDEQFF. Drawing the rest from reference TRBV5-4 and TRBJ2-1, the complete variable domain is ETGVTQSPTHLIKTRGQQVTLRCSSQSGHNTVSWYQQALGQGPQFIFQYYREEENGRGNFPPRFSGLQFPNYSSELNVNALELDDSALYLCASSLGSSSGWDEQFFGPGTRLTVL.

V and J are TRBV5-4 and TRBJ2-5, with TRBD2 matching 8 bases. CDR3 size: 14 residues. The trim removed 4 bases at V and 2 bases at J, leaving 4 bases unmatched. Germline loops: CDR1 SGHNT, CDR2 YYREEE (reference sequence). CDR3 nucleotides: TGTGCCAGCAGCCGCGGGGGGTCACAAGAGACCCAGTACTTC. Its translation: CASSRGGSQETQYF.

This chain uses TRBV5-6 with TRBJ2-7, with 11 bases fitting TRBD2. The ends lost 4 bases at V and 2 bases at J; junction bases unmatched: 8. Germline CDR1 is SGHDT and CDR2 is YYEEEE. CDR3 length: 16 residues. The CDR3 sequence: CASSPTLAGGPYEQYF. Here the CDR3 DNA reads TGTGCCAGCAGCCCCACCTTAGCGGGAGGGCCCTACGAGCAGTACTTC.

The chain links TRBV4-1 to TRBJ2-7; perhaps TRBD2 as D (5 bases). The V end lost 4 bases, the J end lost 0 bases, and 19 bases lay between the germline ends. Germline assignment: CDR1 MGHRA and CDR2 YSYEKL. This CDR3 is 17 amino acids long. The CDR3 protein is CASSRSASGLISYEQYF. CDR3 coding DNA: TGCGCCAGCAGCCGTTCGGCCAGCGGCCTGATCTCCTACGAGCAGTACTTC.

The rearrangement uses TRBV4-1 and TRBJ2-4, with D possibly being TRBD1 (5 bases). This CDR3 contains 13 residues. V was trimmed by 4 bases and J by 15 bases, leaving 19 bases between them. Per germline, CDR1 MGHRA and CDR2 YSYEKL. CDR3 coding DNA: TGCGCCAGCAGCCCCCCAGGGCGAGAGGCCCTGTACTTC. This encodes CASSPPGREALYF.

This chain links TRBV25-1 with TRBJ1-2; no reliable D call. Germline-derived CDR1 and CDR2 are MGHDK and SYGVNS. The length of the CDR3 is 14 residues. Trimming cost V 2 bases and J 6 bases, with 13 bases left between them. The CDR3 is CASSEPTQGHGYTF. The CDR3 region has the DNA TGTGCCAGCAGTGAACCGACTCAAGGCCATGGCTACACCTTC.

The CDR3 protein is CASSESGVGYTF. The CDR3 region has the DNA TGTGCCAGCAGTGAATCGGGGGTCGGCTACACCTTC. The V and J genes are TRBV25-1 and TRBJ1-2; a possible D gene is TRBD1 (5 bases). Germline CDR1 reads MGHDK; CDR2 reads SYGVNS. This CDR3 region has 12 residues. V shed 1 base and J shed 8 bases, with 8 bases lying between them.

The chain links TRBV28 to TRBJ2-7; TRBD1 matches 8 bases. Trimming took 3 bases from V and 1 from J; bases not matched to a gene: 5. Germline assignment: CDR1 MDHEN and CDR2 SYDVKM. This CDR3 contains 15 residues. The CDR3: CASSLRGQDSYEQYF. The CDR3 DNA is TGTGCCAGCAGTTTGCGGGGACAGGATTCCTACGAGCAGTACTTC.